The sequence of this TCR beta chain was determined in a study of T cell clonality in common variable immunodeficiency. General study findings and limits: CVID subjects showed higher TCRbeta clonality than healthy controls. Patient heterogeneity in the CVID cohort limited correlations between repertoire features and clinical complications. Common variable immunodeficiency TCR beta sequences reportedly had fewer deletions and N-nucleotide insertions.

V was pared by 4 bases and J by 6 bases, with 16 bases between. The CDR3 covers 14 residues. CDR1 and CDR2 from the germline V gene are SGHRS and YFSETQ. Each donor provided roughly 5 to 8 ml of heparinized whole blood. Libraries were prepared by immunoSEQ multiplex PCR; TCRdb keeps only in-frame clonotypes and omits some of them. There are some 64,000 clones in the sample, none observed a single time. At least ten counts were recorded for this clone. The target antigen is unknown. The read ends 3 residues before the CDR3 terminus; that terminus is restored from the germline J gene. Sequenced: peripheral blood mononuclear cells. This clonotype originated in a person aged 18 to 75 in good health. The chain is built from TRBV5-1 and TRBJ1-2; possibly TRBD1 for D (5 bases). The CDR3 DNA, read in part, is TGCGCCAGCAGCGTTGGAGGGGCACCCGATGGC. The encoded protein is CASSVGGAPDG. The complete CDR3 reads CASSVGGAPDGYTF.